This T cell receptor (beta chain) is drawn from a study of blood T cells in healthy people across ages. Whole-study findings and limits: No one knew whether donors had CMV, which possibly confounded expanded clonotype changes.

Then a second PCR, running about 6 to 12 cycles, was carried out with a sample-barcoded 5' primer and a J-beta primer mix. A 12-random-nucleotide template-switch adaptor tagged each cDNA molecule. TCRdb re-called the 5' RACE reads with MiXCR, one entry per CDR3 protein. The sample includes about 630,000 distinct CDR3 sequences, roughly 21% seen only once; the top ten take approximately 3.7%. They isolated at least 6 million PBMCs from each sample. J was trimmed by 1 base and V by 7 bases; bases with no gene match: 6. This CDR3 spans 15 amino acids. Germline-derived CDR1 and CDR2 are SNHLY and FYNNEI. There are a few counts of this clonotype. Antigen unknown.

The receptor was isolated from a man between 65 and 85 years old in good health. V usage is TRBV2 and J usage is TRBJ2-1; 8 nucleotides match TRBD2. The specimen was blood. The CDR3 sequence is CASTTQRESYNEQFF. The DNA for the CDR3 is TGTGCCAGCACCACCCAGCGGGAGTCCTACAATGAGCAGTTCTTC. Filled out from reference TRBV2 and TRBJ2-1, the complete variable domain reads EPEVTQTPSHQVTQMGQEVILRCVPISNHLYFYWYRQILGQKVEFLVSFYNNEISEKSEIFDDQFSVERPDGSNFTLKIRSTKLEDSAMYFCASTTQRESYNEQFFGPGTRLTVL.